The rows below give T cell receptor beta chains drawn from one sample of a study of cytomegalovirus exposure and HLA in healthy donors. The table came from immunoSEQ multiplex PCR; TCRdb's copy has only in-frame clones and leaves some out. This table holds some 160,000 clones, around 79% found once. Sequencing was performed on PBMCs. Receptors originate from a woman younger than 45 in good health and CMV-seronegative. CDR3s leave out the opening cysteine and the closing phenylalanine or tryptophan. Each record gives: D gene, J gene, V gene, CDR3 protein. The D gene is left open where the match is weak.

-,TRBJ1-5,TRBV7-2,ASSLQGNQPQH
-,TRBJ1-1,TRBV11-2,ASSSWGIRDTLWGTEAF
-,TRBJ1-2,TRBV5-6,ASSSLSRQQTHGYT
-,TRBJ1-2,TRBV5-1,ASSLYQGTDYGYT
TRBD1,TRBJ1-2,TRBV11-2,ASRRTGGDYGYT
-,TRBJ1-1,TRBV6-5,ASSYGGGKNTEAF
-,TRBJ1-6,TRBV9,ASSGDRGPLH
-,TRBJ1-1,TRBV5-5,ASSLAFYTEAF
TRBD1,TRBJ1-5,TRBV2,ASRERDSLSNQPQH
TRBD1,TRBJ1-1,TRBV2,ASSRDRVDTEAF
-,TRBJ2-1,TRBV4-3,ASSQVEGVNEQF
-,TRBJ2-5,TRBV30,AWSAGRTQETQY
-,TRBJ2-5,TRBV7-9,ASSLGEFQTQY
-,TRBJ1-5,TRBV5-1,ASSLAGMVNQPQH
-,TRBJ1-6,TRBV30,AWSPPAIYNSPLH
TRBD1,TRBJ1-2,TRBV5-1,ASSLQPPGQSNLYGYT
-,TRBJ1-4,TRBV18,ASSPPQGSGEKLF
TRBD1,TRBJ2-7,TRBV9,ASSFRGRGYEQY
-,TRBJ2-7,TRBV15,ATGQGMGEQY
TRBD1,TRBJ2-5,TRBV6-5,ASSYETGGRKTQY
TRBD1,TRBJ1-4,TRBV19,ASRRGDRDFGLF
TRBD1,TRBJ1-5,TRBV7-8,ASSLATGADSNQPQH
TRBD1,TRBJ1-5,TRBV27,ASRAGTADYRYSNQPQH
-,TRBJ2-2,TRBV7-8,ASSLVGGNTGELF
TRBD2,TRBJ2-3,TRBV9,ASSLLAGGMTDTQY
TRBD1,TRBJ1-6,TRBV10-1,ASSPDRFGSPLH
TRBD2,TRBJ2-3,TRBV6-1,ASSEGSSGYLSTQY
-,TRBJ2-5,TRBV5-1,ASSFLSPLQETQY
-,TRBJ1-4,TRBV9,ASSAGITNEKLF
-,TRBJ1-2,TRBV5-1,ASSQTRRGNYGYT
-,TRBJ2-5,TRBV6-5,ASSRRETQY
TRBD1,TRBJ1-2,TRBV9,ASAHHPDDRAGNGYT
-,TRBJ2-2,TRBV5-4,ASSLGQPNTGELF
-,TRBJ2-6,TRBV7-8,ASSFAARSGANVLT
TRBD2,TRBJ2-1,TRBV6-5,ASTSPGGHYNEQF
TRBD1,TRBJ1-2,TRBV30,AWSLTGGAYGYT
-,TRBJ2-5,TRBV9,ASSVTGGSQWETQY
-,TRBJ2-2,TRBV9,ASSPGLALTGELF
TRBD1,TRBJ1-2,TRBV5-4,ASSSKRQGSDYGYT
TRBD1,TRBJ2-5,TRBV12-5,ASGLGGQGARETQY
-,TRBJ1-1,TRBV5-8,ASSLASAPEAF
-,TRBJ2-6,TRBV6-4,ASSDPKFLLAGANVLT